Shown below are 19 T cell receptor beta chains from a single sample sequenced in a study of cytomegalovirus exposure and HLA in healthy donors. Researchers ran the PCR with 60 Vbeta and 13 Jbeta primers. TCRdb's copy holds only in-frame clones and misses some; the assay was immunoSEQ multiplex PCR. Recorded for this sample: tens of thousands of clones. Material: PBMCs. The source is a man in his forties or fifties in good health and CMV-seronegative.

The V gene is TRBV2, the J gene TRBJ1-6; unclear D gene. V lost 5 bases to trimming and J lost 0 bases, with 5 bases between them. CDR1 SNHLY and CDR2 FYNNEI come from the germline V gene. The CDR3 runs to 14 residues. CDR3 sequence (DNA): TGTGCCAGCAGTATGAGCTCCTATAATTCACCCCTCCACTTT. This codes for CASSMSSYNSPLHF.

V usage is TRBV30 and J usage is TRBJ1-5, with D perhaps matching TRBD1 (5 bases). The CDR3 covers 14 residues. V gave up 4 bases and J gave up 2 bases, with 12 bases separating them. Germline V CDR1 and CDR2: GTSNPN, SVGIG (reference sequence). CDR3 region: CAWNYGGGNQPQHF. The CDR3 nucleotides read TGTGCCTGGAACTACGGGGGGGGCAATCAGCCCCAGCATTTT.

This chain links TRBV30 with TRBJ1-4, with TRBD1 matching 10 bases. Germline V gene lookup returns CDR1 GTSNPN and CDR2 SVGIG (reference sequence). J lost 10 bases, V lost 5 bases, and 16 bases had no gene match. The CDR3 has 16 residues. The CDR3 region is CAWGRDPGQGKTKLFF. CDR3 nucleotide sequence: TGTGCCTGGGGACGAGATCCGGGACAGGGGAAAACAAAACTGTTTTTT.

The rearrangement joins TRBV19 to TRBJ2-2, with D unclear. Germline V gene sequence: CDR1 LNHDA, CDR2 SQIVND (reference sequence). V dropped 7 bases and J dropped 0 bases, with 12 bases sitting between them. This CDR3 is 15 amino acids long. CDR3 in DNA: TGTGCCAGTACCCAGGAAAGCCCGAACACCGGGGAGCTGTTTTTT. Protein product: CASTQESPNTGELFF.

The chain joins TRBV6-5 to TRBJ2-2, with D tentatively TRBD1 (6 bases). The CDR3 runs to 11 residues. Germline V gene sequence: CDR1 MNHEY, CDR2 SVGAGI. V was shortened by 2 bases and J by 15 bases, with 10 bases between the two germline ends. CDR3 sequence (DNA): TGTGCCAGCAGTTACAGGGGGTCGGTGTTTTTT. Translating it yields CASSYRGSVFF.

The V call is TRBV7-7, the J call TRBJ1-3; D not resolved. Per the germline V gene, CDR1 is SSHAT and CDR2 is FNYEAQ (reference sequence). The length of the CDR3 is 12 residues. CDR3 residues: CASRGSGNTIYF. For the CDR3, the DNA is TGTGCTAGCCGCGGGAGCGGAAACACCATATATTTT.

The chain joins TRBV4-1 to TRBJ1-6; 10 positions match TRBD1. The CDR3 runs 19 residues. Per germline, CDR1 MGHRA and CDR2 YSYEKL. The J segment lost 1 base and the V segment lost 0 bases, leaving 6 bases of the junction unmatched. For the CDR3, the DNA is TGCGCCAGCAGCCAAGATGACTGGGACAGGGGTTCCTATAATTCACCCCTCCACTTT. This translates into CASSQDDWDRGSYNSPLHF.

This chain links TRBV21-1 with TRBJ1-2. TRBV21-1 is deemed a pseudogene. This CDR3 comprises 14 residues. This CDR3 is CASSKIGGIDGYTF. In nucleotides, the CDR3 is TGTGCCAGCAGCAAAATCGGAGGGATAGATGGCTACACCTTC.

The chain couples TRBV4-1 to TRBJ1-6, with 8 bases matching TRBD1. Losses at the gene ends were 4 bases for V and 9 bases for J; bases not matched to a gene: 11. Germline V gene data show CDR1 as MGHRA and CDR2 as YSYEKL. The CDR3 spans 16 residues. Here the CDR3 DNA reads TGCGCCAGCAGCCCCTCCGTGGCCAGGGGGCCTTCACCCCTCCACTTT. Protein sequence: CASSPSVARGPSPLHF.

For the CDR3, the DNA is TGTGCCAGCAGCTTAAATGGGGCCGACTACGAGCAGTACTTC. Protein sequence: CASSLNGADYEQYF. The V gene is TRBV7-3, the J gene TRBJ2-7; D might be TRBD1 (5 bases). Between the trimmed V and J ends, which lost 1 base and 3 bases, there was a span of 10 bases. CDR1 and CDR2 from the germline V gene are SGHTA and FQGTGA. This CDR3 has 14 amino acids.

The V and J genes are TRBV9 and TRBJ2-7; TRBD2 matches 10 bases. After removal of 4 bases from V and 0 bases from J, the junction contained 7 bases not matched to a gene. The CDR3 loop spans 16 amino acids. Germline lookup yields CDR1 SGDLS and CDR2 YYNGEE. The DNA for the CDR3 is TGTGCCAGCAGCAACGGACTAGCGGCCCACTCCTACGAGCAGTACTTC. Protein sequence: CASSNGLAAHSYEQYF.

The CDR3 nucleotides are TGCGCCAGCAGACCTAAAGACAGGGATGGTGGCTACACCTTC. Its translation: CASRPKDRDGGYTF. V and J are TRBV23-1 and TRBJ1-2; 7 bases are a match to TRBD1. TRBV23-1 is given ORF status, its function remaining uncertain. This CDR3 contains 14 residues. V lost 6 bases, J lost 7 bases, and 11 bases stayed unmatched.

The V and J genes are TRBV30 and TRBJ2-7, with D unresolved. This CDR3 has 13 amino acids. From germline, CDR1 is GTSNPN and CDR2 SVGIG (reference sequence). V was clipped by 3 bases and J by 13 bases, with 22 bases between them. This chain's CDR3 is CAWSYGDPLRVYF. In nucleotides, the CDR3 is TGTGCCTGGAGCTACGGAGACCCGTTACGAGTTTACTTC.

V usage is TRBV19 and J usage is TRBJ1-2; possible D gene TRBD1, 5 bases. The V end lost 5 bases, the J end lost 0 bases, and 16 bases lay between the germline ends. The V gene's germline CDR1 is LNHDA and CDR2 SQIVND (reference sequence). The CDR3 is 16 residues long. The CDR3 sequence is CASSPLTGVANYGYTF. The CDR3 DNA reads as TGTGCCAGTAGTCCCCTTACGGGGGTGGCTAACTATGGCTACACCTTC.

The J gene is TRBJ1-1, the V gene TRBV10-1; maybe TRBD1 (5 bases). Trimming took off 0 bases at V and 1 base at J, with 9 bases between the two ends. The CDR3 spans 15 residues. Looked up from germline, CDR1 is WNHNN and CDR2 is SYGVQD (reference sequence). CDR3 region: CASSESAGENTEAFF. The CDR3 coding sequence is TGCGCCAGCAGTGAGTCAGCGGGGGAGAACACTGAAGCTTTCTTT.

The rearrangement uses TRBV18 and TRBJ2-3, with D hard to call. V was clipped by 3 bases and J by 0 bases, with 13 bases between them. The CDR3 consists of 16 residues. Germline CDR1 reads KGHSH; CDR2 reads LQKENI. CDR3 bases: TGTGCCAGCTCACCCCTATCGCTAACTAGCACAGATACGCAGTATTTT. Its translation is CASSPLSLTSTDTQYF.

The rearrangement uses TRBV30 and TRBJ2-7, with TRBD2 matching over 7 bases. Unmatched junction bases numbered 4, after V lost 4 bases and J lost 1 base. CDR3 length: 13 residues. CDR1 and CDR2 (germline): GTSNPN, SVGIG (reference sequence). CDR3 region: CAWISGDSYEQYF. The CDR3 DNA sequence: TGTGCCTGGATCAGCGGGGATTCCTACGAGCAGTACTTC. The whole variable domain, remainder taken from reference TRBV30 and TRBJ2-7, is SQTIHQWPATLVQPVGSPLSLECTVEGTSNPNLYWYRQAAGRGLQLLFYSVGIGQISSEVPQNLSASRPQDRQFILSSKKLLLSDSGFYLCAWISGDSYEQYFGPGTRLTVT.

The chain combines TRBV7-6 with TRBJ1-2, with 10 bases aligning to TRBD1. CDR1 and CDR2 (germline): SGHVS, FNYEAQ. This CDR3 is 15 amino acids long. V shed 0 bases, J shed 6 bases, and the junction held 4 bases outside the gene matches. CDR3 coding DNA: TGTGCCAGCAGCTTAGCCGACAGGGGGCTCGATGGCTACACCTTC. As protein: CASSLADRGLDGYTF.

The rearrangement joins TRBV5-4 to TRBJ1-1, with 11 nucleotides matching TRBD1. Germline loops: CDR1 SGHNT, CDR2 YYREEE (reference sequence). V shed 1 base and J 9 bases; nucleotides not matched to a gene: 11. The CDR3 sequence is 16 residues long. CDR3 loop: CASSLTRDRGGMKAFF. The CDR3 nucleotides are TGTGCCAGCAGCTTGACCCGGGACAGGGGGGGGATGAAAGCTTTCTTT.